Listed here are 17 T cell receptor beta chains from one sample, sequenced in a study of blood T cell repertoires in COVID-19 (dated by TCRdb to between 2020 and 2021). Receptors were amplified or captured by the immunoSEQ multiplex PCR assay. TCRdb retrieved this table from immuneACCESS and kept in-frame rearrangements only. Not all clones are present; in checked studies, unresolved V genes account for under half, and no reason is known for the remainder. The sample records over 150,000 clones, about four fifths of which are singletons. The ten largest clones take up more than 10% of the sample. The material sequenced was peripheral blood. Source of these receptors: a woman of 80 years or more with COVID-19, enrolled during active disease.

The chain carries TRBV2 and TRBJ2-3, with unresolved D. Germline-derived CDR1 and CDR2 are SNHLY and FYNNEI. V lost 5 bases, J lost 0 bases, and 9 bases lay in between. The CDR3 runs 14 residues. CDR3 amino acids: CASSNTASTDTQYF. CDR3 DNA: TGTGCCAGCAGTAATACAGCTAGCACAGATACGCAGTATTTT.

The chain links TRBV11-1 to TRBJ2-1; 10 nucleotides match TRBD2. CDR3 size: 15 residues. Germline V CDR1 and CDR2: SGHAT, FQDESV (reference sequence). The junction had 5 bases not matched to a gene; V was cut back by 2 bases and J by 7 bases. The CDR3 sequence is CASSLILAGTNEQFF. CDR3 nucleotide sequence: TGTGCCAGCAGCTTAATACTAGCGGGGACAAATGAGCAGTTCTTC.

J is TRBJ2-7 and V is TRBV28; D possibly corresponds to TRBD2 (5 bases). CDR3 length: 14 amino acids. Germline CDR1 is MDHEN and CDR2 is SYDVKM. The V and J ends lost 6 bases and 3 bases respectively, with 15 bases between them. The CDR3: CASRTYPGNYEQYF. The CDR3 region has the DNA TGTGCCAGCAGAACCTACCCGGGAAACTACGAGCAGTACTTC.

The chain joins TRBV2 to TRBJ2-6, with 12 bases fitting TRBD2. This CDR3 has 16 residues. Germline assignment: CDR1 SNHLY and CDR2 FYNNEI. After removal of 9 bases from V and 3 bases from J, the junction contained 6 bases not matched to a gene. The CDR3, as DNA: TGTGCCAGTCGACTAGCGGGAGTTCGTGGGGCCAACGTCCTGACTTTC. It specifies CASRLAGVRGANVLTF.

The V and J genes are TRBV5-1 and TRBJ1-1, with a weak D call TRBD1 (6 bases). Germline CDR1 is SGHRS and CDR2 is YFSETQ. The CDR3 sequence is 13 residues long. Trimming took off 0 bases at V and 3 bases at J, with 6 bases between the two ends. The CDR3 DNA reads as TGCGCCAGCAGCTTGGCAGGGGACACTGAAGCTTTCTTT. Translated: CASSLAGDTEAFF.

This sequence joins TRBV6-1 and TRBJ1-5; D gene ambiguous. CDR3 length: 15 residues. Germline values: CDR1 MNHNS, CDR2 SASEGT. V was pared by 3 bases and J by 5 bases, with 14 bases between. CDR3 coding DNA: TGTGCCAGCAGTGATCGTCGGGGTGCCGATCAGCCCCAGCATTTT. This sequence encodes CASSDRRGADQPQHF.

In this sample, this clone turned up a few times. The chain links TRBV18 to TRBJ1-3; maybe TRBD1 (5 bases). The germline V gene encodes CDR1 KGHSH and CDR2 LQKENI. CDR3 length equals 15 residues. V lost 3 bases to trimming and J lost 3 bases, with 12 bases between them. CDR3 coding DNA: TGTGCCAGCTCACCCGGGCAGGGAGGTGGAAACACCATATATTTT. Translated: CASSPGQGGGNTIYF.

The rearrangement joins TRBV6-1 to TRBJ2-5, with a weak D call TRBD2 (7 bases). The CDR3 covers 16 residues. Germline assignment: CDR1 MNHNS and CDR2 SASEGT. V was pared by 3 bases and J by 5 bases, with 19 bases between. The CDR3 sequence: CASSDWGGPGKETQYF. The CDR3 nucleotides read TGTGCCAGCAGTGATTGGGGGGGCCCCGGGAAGGAGACCCAGTACTTC.

The V and J genes are TRBV7-9 and TRBJ2-2, with 10 bases identical to TRBD1. Germline V gives CDR1 SEHNR, CDR2 FQNEAQ (reference sequence). V lost 5 bases, J lost 6 bases, and 3 bases stayed unmatched. This CDR3 has 14 amino acids. The CDR3 DNA sequence: TGTGCCAGCAGCGGACAGGGGGGGTCCGGGGAGCTGTTTTTT. This encodes CASSGQGGSGELFF.

The chain links TRBV29-1 to TRBJ2-7; no clear D gene. Germline loops: CDR1 SQVTM, CDR2 ANQGSEA. This CDR3 is built from 13 residues. The ends were cut back, 7 bases at V and 1 base at J, with 14 bases in the middle. The CDR3 spells CSAVFGFSYEQYF. The CDR3 DNA reads as TGCAGCGCAGTGTTCGGGTTTTCCTACGAGCAGTACTTC.

The gene calls are TRBV19 and TRBJ1-2; 7 bases map to TRBD1. The CDR3 is made up of 14 amino acids. CDR1 and CDR2 from the germline V gene are LNHDA and SQIVND (reference sequence). V lost 2 bases and J lost 3; bases outside the gene matches: 3. The CDR3 nucleotides read TGTGCCAGTAGTATAACAACAGGGGACTATGGCTACACCTTC. Its translation is CASSITTGDYGYTF.

This sequence joins TRBV7-9 and TRBJ1-1, with TRBD1 matching 10 bases. The V gene end was trimmed by 5 bases and the J gene end by 3 bases; junction bases not matched to a gene: 9. The germline V gene has CDR1 SEHNR and CDR2 FQNEAQ (reference sequence). There are 16 residues in the CDR3. In DNA, the CDR3 is TGTGCCAGCAGCACACCGGACAGGGGGGGTGACACTGAAGCTTTCTTT. Residues: CASSTPDRGGDTEAFF.

Comments on this clone: A read error may account for a junction end that differs from germline. The J gene is TRBJ1-2, the V gene TRBV19; tentative D call: TRBD1 (6 bases). The CDR3 runs to 15 residues. The germline V gene has CDR1 LNHDA and CDR2 SQIVND (reference sequence). Here the CDR3 DNA reads TGTGCCGGTAGTATAACGACGGGACACCTCTATGGCTACACCTTC. It is translated as CAGSITTGHLYGYTF.

This chain connects TRBV5-1 to TRBJ1-6, with no clear D. This CDR3 comprises 15 residues. Germline values: CDR1 SGHRS, CDR2 YFSETQ. The V gene lost 4 bases and the J gene lost 0 bases, with 8 bases spanning the gap. In DNA, the CDR3 is TGCGCCAGCAGCGAGACTAGCTCCTATAATTCACCCCTCCACTTT. Its protein is CASSETSSYNSPLHF.

Regarding this clone: Other DNA variants within this sample encode the same CDR3. V and J are TRBV29-1 and TRBJ2-4, with TRBD1 matching 10 bases. After removal of 6 bases from V and 1 base from J, the junction contained 3 bases not matched to a gene. Germline V gene data show CDR1 as SQVTM and CDR2 as ANQGSEA. This CDR3 has 14 amino acids. CDR3 loop: CSVSGQGAKNIQYF. For the CDR3, the DNA is TGCAGCGTCTCGGGACAGGGGGCCAAAAACATTCAGTACTTC.

CDR3: CASSPGQGLGYTF. The CDR3 coding sequence is TGTGCCAGCAGTCCGGGACAGGGGTTAGGCTACACCTTC. The chain links TRBV28 to TRBJ1-2; 10 bases are a match to TRBD1. Germline assignment: CDR1 MDHEN and CDR2 SYDVKM. After removal of 5 bases from V and 8 bases from J, the junction contained 5 bases not matched to a gene. The CDR3 consists of 13 residues.

This clone was observed a handful of times. The V gene is TRBV5-1, the J gene TRBJ2-5; tentative D call: TRBD2 (6 bases). CDR3 length: 14 amino acids. V lost 0 bases, J lost 4 bases, and 10 bases lay in between. CDR1 and CDR2 (germline): SGHRS, YFSETQ. The CDR3 DNA is TGCGCCAGCAGCTTGGCCTTGGGAGGAGAGACCCAGTACTTC. Protein product: CASSLALGGETQYF.